This TCR beta chain was documented in a study of T cell repertoires in ileal Crohn's disease. V was shortened by 0 bases and J by 0 bases, with 11 bases between the two germline ends. CDR1 is GTSNPN, CDR2 SVGIG, per germline (reference sequence). The length of the CDR3 is 15 residues. Time point noted: neoterminal ileum biopsy at postoperative endoscopy, about 6 months after surgery. Profiling relied on immunoSEQ multiplex PCR, and the TCRdb table lists in-frame clones only, not all of them. The profile shows about 17,000 clones, roughly 72% of them singletons. Sequenced: ileal tissue. The sequence was obtained from an adult with Crohn's disease. The rearrangement uses TRBV30 and TRBJ1-2; no definite D call. This CDR3 reads CAWSVWRAPNYGYTF. In DNA, the CDR3 is TGTGCCTGGAGTGTATGGAGGGCTCCTAACTATGGCTACACCTTC.